Here is one TCR beta chain with its context. The source of the sample is a study of T cell repertoires in cytomegalovirus infection. A single record per CDR3 protein comes from TCRdb applying MiXCR to the reads. In the table there are 680,000 or so distinct CDR3 sequences, roughly a third of which are singletons. V lost 5 bases and J 6 bases, leaving 11 bases between the germline ends. The CDR3 is 13 residues long. The germline V gene has CDR1 ENHRY and CDR2 SYGVKD. Sequencing input: PBMCs. This sequence joins TRBV10-3 and TRBJ1-5; D is unclear. The TCR sequence derives from a human donor in good health (CMV status not recorded). Some clones in this sample may be carry-over from other donors' samples. The CDR3 bases are TGTGCCATCAGTTACGGTGCGCTTCAGCCCCAGCATTTT. Translation: CAISYGALQPQHF.